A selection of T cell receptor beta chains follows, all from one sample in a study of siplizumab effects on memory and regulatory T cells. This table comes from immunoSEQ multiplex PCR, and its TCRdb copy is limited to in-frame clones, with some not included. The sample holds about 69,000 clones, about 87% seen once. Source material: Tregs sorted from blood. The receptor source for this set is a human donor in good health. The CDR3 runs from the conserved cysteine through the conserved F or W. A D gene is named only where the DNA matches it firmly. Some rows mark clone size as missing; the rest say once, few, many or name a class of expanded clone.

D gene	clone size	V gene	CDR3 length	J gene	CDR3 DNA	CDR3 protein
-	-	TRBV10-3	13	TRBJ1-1	TGTGCCATCAGTGAGTCGGCGTTGGTCGGGGCTTTCTTT	CAISESALVGAFF
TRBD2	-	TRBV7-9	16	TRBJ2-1	TGTGCCAGCAGCTTCAGCGTAGCTAGCGGTGTTGGTGAGCAGTTCTTC	CASSFSVASGVGEQFF
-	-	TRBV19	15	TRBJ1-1	TGTGCCAGTAGTGCTCGCAGGGGCCTGAACACTGAAGCTTTCTTT	CASSARRGLNTEAFF
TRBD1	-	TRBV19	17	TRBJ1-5	TGTGCCAGTAGTATAGCCTCCCCCGGGACAGGGGATCAGCCCCAGCATTTT	CASSIASPGTGDQPQHF
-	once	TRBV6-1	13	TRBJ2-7	TGTGCCAGCAGTGAATCGGGTTTGCACGAGCAGTACTTC	CASSESGLHEQYF
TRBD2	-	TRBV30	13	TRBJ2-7	TGTGCCGGCAACCGCGGCGGGGGGATGAAGCAGTACTTC	CAGNRGGGMKQYF
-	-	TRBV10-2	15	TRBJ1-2	TGCGCCAGCAGTGAGTGGGGCAAAATTAACTATGGCTACACCTTC	CASSEWGKINYGYTF
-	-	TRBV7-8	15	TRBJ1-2	TGTGCCAGCAGCCCCACGTGGGTAGCTAACTATGGCTACACCTTC	CASSPTWVANYGYTF
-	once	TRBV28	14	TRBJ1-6	TGTGCCAGCCTAGACAGCGCTGGGGGTTCACCCCTCCACTTT	CASLDSAGGSPLHF
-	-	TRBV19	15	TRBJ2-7	TGTGCCAGTAGCCCTACGAGGGGACCCCCCTACGAGCAGTACTTC	CASSPTRGPPYEQYF
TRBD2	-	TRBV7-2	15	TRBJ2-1	TGTGCCAGCAGCCTAACTAGCGGGAGTTTAAATGAGCAGTTCTTC	CASSLTSGSLNEQFF
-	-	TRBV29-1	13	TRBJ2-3	TGCAGCGTTGTTGTCCGGCTCGCAGATACGCAGTATTTT	CSVVVRLADTQYF
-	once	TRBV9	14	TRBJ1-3	TGTGCCAGCAGCGTAGAGGATGCTGGAAACACCATATATTTT	CASSVEDAGNTIYF
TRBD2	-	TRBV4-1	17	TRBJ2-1	TGCGCCAGCAGCCAAGGGCTCCTAGCGGGCGGATACAATGAGCAGTTCTTC	CASSQGLLAGGYNEQFF
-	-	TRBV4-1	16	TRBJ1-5	TGCGCCAGCAGCCAAGATCCCAACAGGCGGGTTGGGCCCCAGCATTTT	CASSQDPNRRVGPQHF
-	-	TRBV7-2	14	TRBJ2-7	TGTGCCAGCAGCCCCGGCCGTTTAGTCTACGAGCAGTACTTC	CASSPGRLVYEQYF
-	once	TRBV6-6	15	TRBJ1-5	TGTGCCAGCAGTCCATTAGACAGGTCTAATCAGCCCCAGCATTTT	CASSPLDRSNQPQHF